This TCR beta chain was obtained from a study of neurological immune-mediated disorders. Looked up from germline, CDR1 is DFQATT and CDR2 is SNEGSKA (reference sequence). Trimming at V came to 6 bases and at J to 4 bases, leaving 11 bases not matched to a gene. The length of the CDR3 is 15 residues. 5'RACE generated cDNA with 10-nucleotide random UMIs. Over 200 million TCR-beta sequences from 15-18 subjects were obtained in each sequencing run. MiXCR was run by TCRdb on the 5' RACE reads, yielding one entry per CDR3 protein. The sample shows about 65,000 distinct CDR3 sequences, approximately 4.1% of them seen only once. In this sample, this clonotype turned up many times.

What was sequenced was PBMCs. This TCR derives from a man aged 50 to 59 with multiple sclerosis. The V call is TRBV20-1, the J call TRBJ2-3; 9 nucleotides agree with TRBD2. The CDR3 DNA is TGCAGTGCCCTATTGCGGGGGGGCGGGGCAGATACGCAGTATTTT. Residues: CSALLRGGGADTQYF.